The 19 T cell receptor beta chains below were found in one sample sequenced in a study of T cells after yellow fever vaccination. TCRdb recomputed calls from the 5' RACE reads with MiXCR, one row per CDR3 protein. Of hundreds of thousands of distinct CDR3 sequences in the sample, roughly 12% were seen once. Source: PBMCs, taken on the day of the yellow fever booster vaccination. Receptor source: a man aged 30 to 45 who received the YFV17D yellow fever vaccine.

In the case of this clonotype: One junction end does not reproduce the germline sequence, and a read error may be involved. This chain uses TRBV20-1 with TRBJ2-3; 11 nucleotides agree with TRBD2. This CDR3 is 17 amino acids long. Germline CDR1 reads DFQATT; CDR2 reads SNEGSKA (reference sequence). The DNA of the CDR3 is TGCTGTGCTACTCCCCTCAGAACTAGCGGGAGACCAGATACGCAGTATTTT. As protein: CCATPLRTSGRPDTQYF.

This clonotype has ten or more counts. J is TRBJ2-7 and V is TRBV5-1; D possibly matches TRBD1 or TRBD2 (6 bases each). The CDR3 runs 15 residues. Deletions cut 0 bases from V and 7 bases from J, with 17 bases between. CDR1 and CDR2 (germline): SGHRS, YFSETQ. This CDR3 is CASSLAGGLKIEQYF. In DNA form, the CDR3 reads TGCGCCAGCAGCTTGGCTGGGGGGCTCAAAATTGAGCAGTACTTC.

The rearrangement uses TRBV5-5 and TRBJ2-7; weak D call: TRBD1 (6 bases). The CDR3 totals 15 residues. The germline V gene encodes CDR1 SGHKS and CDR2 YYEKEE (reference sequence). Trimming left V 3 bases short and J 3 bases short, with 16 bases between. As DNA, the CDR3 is TGTGCCAGCAGCTCCACCGCACAGGGACACTACGAGCAGTACTTC. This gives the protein CASSSTAQGHYEQYF.

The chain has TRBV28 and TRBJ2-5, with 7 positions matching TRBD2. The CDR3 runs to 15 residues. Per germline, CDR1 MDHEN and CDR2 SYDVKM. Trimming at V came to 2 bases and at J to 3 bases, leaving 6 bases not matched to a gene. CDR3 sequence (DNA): TGTGCCAGCAGTTTAAACGGACTAGGGGAAGAGACCCAGTACTTC. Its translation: CASSLNGLGEETQYF.

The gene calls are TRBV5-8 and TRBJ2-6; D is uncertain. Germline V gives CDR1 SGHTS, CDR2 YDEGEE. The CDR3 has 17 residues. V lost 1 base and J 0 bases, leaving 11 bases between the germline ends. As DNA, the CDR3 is TGTGCCAGCAGCTTGATGCGGAGTAACTCTGGGGCCAACGTCCTGACTTTC. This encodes CASSLMRSNSGANVLTF.

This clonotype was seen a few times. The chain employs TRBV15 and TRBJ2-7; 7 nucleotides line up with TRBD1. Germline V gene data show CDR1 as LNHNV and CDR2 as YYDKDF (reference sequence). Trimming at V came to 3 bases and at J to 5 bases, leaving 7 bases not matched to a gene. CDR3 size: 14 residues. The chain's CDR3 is CATSSDRVQNEQYF. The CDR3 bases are TGTGCCACCAGCAGCGACAGGGTCCAGAACGAGCAGTACTTC.

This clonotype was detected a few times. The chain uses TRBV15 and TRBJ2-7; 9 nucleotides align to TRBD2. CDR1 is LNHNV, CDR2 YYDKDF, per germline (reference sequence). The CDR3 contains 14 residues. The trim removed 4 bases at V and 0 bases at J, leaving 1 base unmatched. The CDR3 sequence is CATSKAGGSYEQYF. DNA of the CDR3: TGTGCCACCAGCAAAGCGGGGGGCTCCTACGAGCAGTACTTC.

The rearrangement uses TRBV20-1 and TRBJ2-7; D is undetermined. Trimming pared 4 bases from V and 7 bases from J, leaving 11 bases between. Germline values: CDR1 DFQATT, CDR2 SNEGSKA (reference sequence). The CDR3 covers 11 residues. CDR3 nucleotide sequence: TGCAGTGCTACCCTGAGGCAGGAGCAGTACTTC. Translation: CSATLRQEQYF.

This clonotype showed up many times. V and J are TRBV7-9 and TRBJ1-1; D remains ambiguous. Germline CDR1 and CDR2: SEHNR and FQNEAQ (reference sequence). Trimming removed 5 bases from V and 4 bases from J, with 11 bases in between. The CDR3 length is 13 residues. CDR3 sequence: CASSPLAGTEAFF. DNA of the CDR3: TGTGCCAGCAGCCCTTTAGCGGGCACTGAAGCTTTCTTT.

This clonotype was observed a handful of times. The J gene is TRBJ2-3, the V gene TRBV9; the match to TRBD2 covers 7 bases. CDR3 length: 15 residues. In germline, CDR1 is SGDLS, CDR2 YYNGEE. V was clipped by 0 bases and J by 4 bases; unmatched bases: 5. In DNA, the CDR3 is TGTGCCAGCAGCGTAGAGGGAGGGGAGTCAGATACGCAGTATTTT. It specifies CASSVEGGESDTQYF.

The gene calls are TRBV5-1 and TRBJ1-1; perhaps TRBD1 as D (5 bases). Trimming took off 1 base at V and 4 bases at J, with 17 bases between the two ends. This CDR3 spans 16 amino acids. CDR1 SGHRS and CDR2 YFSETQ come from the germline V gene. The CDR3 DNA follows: TGCGCCAGCAGCTTGCAACCCCAGGGCGGGGGCACTGAAGCTTTCTTT. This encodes CASSLQPQGGGTEAFF.

The CDR3 DNA sequence: TGCAGCGTTGAAGCCGGGGGGGGTAACACTGAAGCTTTCTTT. It encodes CSVEAGGGNTEAFF. This rearrangement joins TRBV29-1 to TRBJ1-1; D is possibly TRBD1 (5 bases). Germline CDR1 SQVTM, CDR2 ANQGSEA. Trimming cost V 1 base and J 2 bases, with 11 bases left between them. CDR3 size: 14 residues.

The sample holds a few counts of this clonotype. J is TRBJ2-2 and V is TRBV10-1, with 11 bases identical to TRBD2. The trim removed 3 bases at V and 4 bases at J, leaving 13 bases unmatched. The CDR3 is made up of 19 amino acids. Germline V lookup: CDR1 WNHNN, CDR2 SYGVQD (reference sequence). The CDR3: CASSESYSGRANGTGELFF. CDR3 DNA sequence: TGCGCCAGCAGTGAATCGTATAGCGGGAGGGCCAACGGCACCGGGGAGCTGTTTTTT.

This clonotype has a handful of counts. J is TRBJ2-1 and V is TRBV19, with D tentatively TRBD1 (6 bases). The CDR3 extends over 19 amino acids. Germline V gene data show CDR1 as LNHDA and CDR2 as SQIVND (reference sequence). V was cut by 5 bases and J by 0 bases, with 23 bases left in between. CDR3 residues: CASSRMGHGMRSSYNEQFF. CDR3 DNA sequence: TGTGCCAGTAGTCGCATGGGACACGGGATGAGAAGCTCCTACAATGAGCAGTTCTTC.

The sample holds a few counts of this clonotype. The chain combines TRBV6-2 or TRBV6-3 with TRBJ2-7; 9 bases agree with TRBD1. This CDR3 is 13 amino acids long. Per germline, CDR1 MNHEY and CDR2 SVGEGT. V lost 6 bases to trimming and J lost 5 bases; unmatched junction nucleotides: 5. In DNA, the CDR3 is TGTGCCAGCAGACGAGACAGGGGGGACGAGCAGTACTTC. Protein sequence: CASRRDRGDEQYF.

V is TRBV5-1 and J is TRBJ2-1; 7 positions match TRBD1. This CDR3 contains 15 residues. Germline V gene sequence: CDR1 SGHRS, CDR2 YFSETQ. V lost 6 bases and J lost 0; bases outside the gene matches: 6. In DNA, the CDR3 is TGCGCCAGCACCAGGACAGGCGACTCCTACAATGAGCAGTTCTTC. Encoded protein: CASTRTGDSYNEQFF. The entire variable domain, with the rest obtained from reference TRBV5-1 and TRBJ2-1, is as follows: KAGVTQTPRYLIKTRGQQVTLSCSPISGHRSVSWYQQTPGQGLQFLFEYFSETQRNKGNFPGRFSGRQFSNSRSEMNVSTLELGDSALYLCASTRTGDSYNEQFFGPGTRLTVL.

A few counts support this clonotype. CDR3 in amino acids: CASSLGTGGPPLHF. CDR3 bases: TGTGCCAGCAGCCTCGGGACAGGAGGGCCACCCCTCCACTTT. This sequence joins TRBV14 and TRBJ1-6; 8 bases agree with TRBD1. The V and J ends lost 4 bases and 11 bases, in that order; junction bases with no gene match: 7. This CDR3 is 14 amino acids long. CDR1 is SGHDN, CDR2 FVKESK, per germline. The full variable domain, completed using reference TRBV14 and TRBJ1-6, is EAGVTQFPSHSVIEKGQTVTLRCDPISGHDNLYWYRRVMGKEIKFLLHFVKESKQDESGMPNNRFLAERTGGTYSTLKVQPAELEDSGVYFCASSLGTGGPPLHFGNGTRLTVT.

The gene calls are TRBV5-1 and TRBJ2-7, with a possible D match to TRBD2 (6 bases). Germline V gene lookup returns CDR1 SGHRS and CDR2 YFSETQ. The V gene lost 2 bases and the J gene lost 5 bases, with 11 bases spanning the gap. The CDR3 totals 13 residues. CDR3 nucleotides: TGCGCCAGCAGCTTAAGACTAGGCAACGAGCAGTACTTC. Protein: CASSLRLGNEQYF.

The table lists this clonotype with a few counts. The CDR3 loop is CASSHLAADLRFF. In DNA form, the CDR3 reads TGTGCCAGCAGCCACCTAGCAGCGGACTTGAGGTTCTTC. The chain has TRBV3-1 and TRBJ2-1; D possibly corresponds to TRBD2 (5 bases). The CDR3 spans 13 residues. From germline, CDR1 is LGHDT and CDR2 YNNKEL (reference sequence). V lost 3 bases and J 15 bases, leaving 18 bases between the germline ends.